A single sample gave rise to the 25 T cell receptor beta chains below, sequenced in a study of blood T cell repertoires in COVID-19. The repertoire was sequenced with immunoSEQ multiplex PCR; TCRdb's copy has only in-frame clones and lacks some. Of approximately 70,000 clones listed, 65% to 85% are singletons. Sequencing was carried out using peripheral blood. These receptors originate from a man between 60 and 75 years old with COVID-19, enrolled during active disease.

The rearrangement joins TRBV12-3 or TRBV12-4 to TRBJ2-2, with 7 positions matching TRBD1. J lost 8 bases, V lost 4 bases, and 4 bases had no gene match. The CDR3 runs to 13 residues. The CDR3 nucleotides are TGTGCCAGCAGTTATGAACAGGGGGGGGAGCTGTTTTTT. Translating gives CASSYEQGGELFF.

The V gene is TRBV19, the J gene TRBJ1-1; perhaps TRBD1 as D (5 bases). Germline V gives CDR1 LNHDA, CDR2 SQIVND (reference sequence). Trimming cost V 7 bases and J 3 bases, with 12 bases left between them. This CDR3 has 13 amino acids. The CDR3 sequence: CASIDRGDTEAFF. CDR3 DNA: TGTGCCAGTATAGACAGAGGTGACACTGAAGCTTTCTTT.

This chain links TRBV30 with TRBJ1-1; D gene uncertain. The CDR3 is 13 residues long. Trimming cost V 4 bases and J 0 bases, with 9 bases left between them. CDR1 GTSNPN and CDR2 SVGIG come from the germline V gene (reference sequence). CDR3 loop: CAWNLHMNTEAFF. The CDR3 region has the DNA TGTGCCTGGAATCTCCACATGAACACTGAAGCTTTCTTT.

This clone was seen a few times. The V gene is TRBV7-3, the J gene TRBJ2-6; D ambiguous. Per germline, CDR1 SGHTA and CDR2 FQGTGA. Trimming left V 1 base short and J 0 bases short, with 7 bases between. This CDR3 contains 16 residues. The CDR3 loop is CASSLMLSSGANVLTF. As DNA, the CDR3 is TGTGCCAGCAGCTTAATGTTGAGCTCTGGGGCCAACGTCCTGACTTTC.

This clone was seen a few times. V is TRBV11-2 and J is TRBJ2-5, with 7 positions matching TRBD2. Germline V CDR1 and CDR2: SGHAT, FQNNGV. Unmatched junction bases numbered 7, after V lost 5 bases and J lost 1 base. The CDR3 has 15 amino acids. The CDR3 bases are TGTGCCAGCAGCGGGCAGGGAGGGGTCCAAGAGACCCAGTACTTC. It codes for CASSGQGGVQETQYF.

This sequence joins TRBV18 and TRBJ2-1; 9 bases line up with TRBD1. V shed 0 bases, J shed 8 bases, and the junction held 2 bases outside the gene matches. Germline CDR1 reads KGHSH; CDR2 reads LQKENI. The CDR3 covers 14 residues. CDR3 sequence reads: CASSPPQGADEQFF. The DNA of the CDR3 is TGTGCCAGCTCACCACCACAGGGGGCCGATGAGCAGTTCTTC.

This chain joins TRBV4-1 and TRBJ1-5, with D uncertain. V lost 0 bases and J lost 5, with 14 bases in between. Germline loops: CDR1 MGHRA, CDR2 YSYEKL. The CDR3 is 16 amino acids. This CDR3 reads CASSQEGALGDQPQHF. In DNA, the CDR3 is TGCGCCAGCAGCCAAGAGGGAGCCCTTGGGGATCAGCCCCAGCATTTT.

The chain combines TRBV18 with TRBJ1-5; tentatively, D is TRBD1 (6 bases). The CDR3 totals 14 residues. V was cut by 3 bases and J by 2 bases, with 8 bases left in between. CDR1 is KGHSH, CDR2 LQKENI, per germline. CDR3 loop: CASSPAGGNQPQHF. CDR3 coding DNA: TGTGCCAGCTCACCTGCAGGGGGCAATCAGCCCCAGCATTTT.

This chain joins TRBV19 and TRBJ1-1, with 7 bases aligning to TRBD1. The CDR3 contains 14 residues. V shed 3 bases, J shed 5 bases, and the junction held 6 bases outside the gene matches. Germline CDR1 and CDR2: LNHDA and SQIVND (reference sequence). CDR3 sequence (DNA): TGTGCCAGTAGTATTACGACAGGGAGTACTGAAGCTTTCTTT. Translated: CASSITTGSTEAFF.

This clone was seen just once. V is TRBV28 and J is TRBJ1-1, with D perhaps matching TRBD1 (6 bases). The CDR3 covers 14 residues. Germline CDR1 is MDHEN and CDR2 is SYDVKM. The V end was cut by 6 bases, the J end by 3 bases, with 14 bases between. The CDR3 nucleotides are TGTGCCAGCAGCCTGGGGGGGGCCGACACTGAAGCTTTCTTT. Translation: CASSLGGADTEAFF.

The V gene is TRBV15, the J gene TRBJ2-3; 7 positions match TRBD1. The germline gives CDR1 LNHNV, CDR2 YYDKDF (reference sequence). V was clipped by 2 bases and J by 1 base; unmatched bases: 0. There are 14 residues in the CDR3. For the CDR3, the DNA is TGTGCCACCAGCAGACAGGGGGGCACAGATACGCAGTATTTT. This sequence encodes CATSRQGGTDTQYF.

This chain joins TRBV24-1 and TRBJ2-7; a possible D gene is TRBD1 (6 bases). In germline, CDR1 is KGHDR, CDR2 SFDVKD. The CDR3 consists of 13 residues. With 7 bases removed from V and 3 bases from J, the gap between germline ends came to 12 bases. In DNA, the CDR3 is TGTGCCACCAGCCTCAGGGACAACTACGAGCAGTACTTC. It yields the protein CATSLRDNYEQYF.

This clone appeared a few times. The gene calls are TRBV28 and TRBJ1-6; D gene uncertain. Trimming left V 8 bases short and J 6 bases short, with 14 bases between. CDR3 length: 14 amino acids. CDR1 MDHEN and CDR2 SYDVKM come from the germline V gene. The CDR3 loop is CASVEGYGNSPLHF. As DNA, the CDR3 is TGTGCCAGCGTCGAGGGATATGGTAATTCACCCCTCCACTTT.

The gene calls are TRBV6-1 and TRBJ2-1, with D perhaps TRBD1 (5 bases). The V and J ends lost 1 base and 9 bases respectively, with 7 bases between them. This CDR3 comprises 12 residues. Germline V CDR1 and CDR2: MNHNS, SASEGT. The CDR3 here is CASSEDQGEQFF. DNA of the CDR3: TGTGCCAGCAGTGAAGATCAGGGTGAGCAGTTCTTC.

The V call is TRBV12-5, the J call TRBJ2-3; D perhaps matches TRBD1 (5 bases). V lost 1 base and J lost 6, with 11 bases in between. Germline V gene data show CDR1 as LGHNT and CDR2 as FRNRAP. The CDR3 runs to 14 residues. The CDR3 region has the DNA TGTGCTAGTGGTTTGGGACAGATGTCGGATACGCAGTATTTT. Protein: CASGLGQMSDTQYF.

This clone appeared a single time. The chain combines TRBV6-6 with TRBJ2-7; D possibly corresponds to TRBD2 (5 bases). Germline V gene data show CDR1 as MNHNY and CDR2 as SVGAGI (reference sequence). Trimming removed 5 bases from V and 4 bases from J, with 15 bases in between. This CDR3 has 14 residues. The CDR3 DNA reads as TGTGCCAGCAGTCGCGTGGGGTCGGGGTACGAGCAGTACTTC. Protein product: CASSRVGSGYEQYF.

There are a few counts of this clone. The chain has TRBV28 and TRBJ1-1; weak D call: TRBD1 (5 bases). V lost 3 bases and J 11 bases, leaving 16 bases between the germline ends. CDR3 size: 13 residues. CDR1 is MDHEN and CDR2 is SYDVKM in the germline V gene. DNA of the CDR3: TGTGCCAGCAGTTTGATTGCGGACATGGGTGCTTTCTTT. Its translation is CASSLIADMGAFF.

The V call is TRBV11-2, the J call TRBJ2-7; D gene uncertain. This CDR3 has 15 residues. Per the germline V gene, CDR1 is SGHAT and CDR2 is FQNNGV. Trimming stripped 0 bases from V and 5 bases from J, with 14 bases between. CDR3 in DNA: TGTGCCAGCAGCTTAGATCTATCGAGTTCCCACGAGCAGTACTTC. This encodes CASSLDLSSSHEQYF.

This chain uses TRBV5-1 with TRBJ2-2, with D perhaps TRBD2 (5 bases). V dropped 4 bases and J dropped 3 bases, with 16 bases sitting between them. The CDR3 consists of 16 residues. The V gene's germline CDR1 is SGHRS and CDR2 YFSETQ. The CDR3 DNA reads TGCGCCAGCAGCATCCCTCTTCCAGCGGACACCGGGGAGCTGTTTTTT. Its translation is CASSIPLPADTGELFF.

This chain connects TRBV19 to TRBJ1-5, with 12 bases aligning to TRBD1. Germline lookup yields CDR1 LNHDA and CDR2 SQIVND (reference sequence). J gave up 5 bases and V 9 bases, and 8 bases lay outside the gene matches. The CDR3 runs to 15 residues. This chain's CDR3 is CASSPGTGGDQPQHF. The DNA for the CDR3 is TGTGCCAGCAGTCCCGGGACAGGGGGCGATCAGCCCCAGCATTTT.

The chain couples TRBV12-5 to TRBJ2-5; 10 positions agree with TRBD1. V lost 6 bases, J lost 4 bases, and 11 bases stayed unmatched. Germline V gene sequence: CDR1 LGHNT, CDR2 FRNRAP. This CDR3 comprises 16 residues. The CDR3 DNA reads TGTGCTAGTGGCCCTGGGACAGGGGAAATAGGAGAGACCCAGTACTTC. Translated: CASGPGTGEIGETQYF.

Only one count was recorded for this clone. This rearrangement joins TRBV5-1 to TRBJ2-1; TRBD1 might be the D (5 bases). Germline assignment: CDR1 SGHRS and CDR2 YFSETQ. The V and J ends lost 5 bases and 13 bases respectively, with 19 bases between them. The CDR3 loop spans 13 amino acids. In DNA, the CDR3 is TGCGCCAGCAGACTCACCACTCAGGGTACCCAGTTCTTC. Translated: CASRLTTQGTQFF.

This chain uses TRBV11-3 with TRBJ2-3; D ambiguous. Looked up from germline, CDR1 is SGHNT and CDR2 is YENEEA. This CDR3 region has 13 residues. The germline V and J ends were trimmed by 4 bases and 5 bases, with 10 bases remaining between them. CDR3 loop: CASSSELVDTQYF. The CDR3 DNA sequence: TGTGCCAGCAGCTCAGAATTAGTAGATACGCAGTATTTT.

The chain has TRBV29-1 and TRBJ2-1; D is unresolved. CDR3 length: 11 amino acids. Trimming shortened V by 3 bases and J by 9 bases, and 9 bases separated the two germline ends. Germline CDR1 reads SQVTM; CDR2 reads ANQGSEA. The CDR3 nucleotides are TGCAGCGTTGAGAGGAGTGTTGAGCAGTTCTTC. Translation: CSVERSVEQFF.

This clone was counted between two and nine times. The chain recombines TRBV4-2 with TRBJ2-1, with a possible D match to TRBD1 (6 bases). This CDR3 comprises 14 residues. Germline CDR1 and CDR2: LGHNA and YNFKEQ. The germline V and J ends were trimmed by 1 base and 5 bases, with 9 bases remaining between them. CDR3 nucleotide sequence: TGTGCCAGCAGCCAAGGGACAGAAAACAATGAGCAGTTCTTC. Translating it yields CASSQGTENNEQFF.